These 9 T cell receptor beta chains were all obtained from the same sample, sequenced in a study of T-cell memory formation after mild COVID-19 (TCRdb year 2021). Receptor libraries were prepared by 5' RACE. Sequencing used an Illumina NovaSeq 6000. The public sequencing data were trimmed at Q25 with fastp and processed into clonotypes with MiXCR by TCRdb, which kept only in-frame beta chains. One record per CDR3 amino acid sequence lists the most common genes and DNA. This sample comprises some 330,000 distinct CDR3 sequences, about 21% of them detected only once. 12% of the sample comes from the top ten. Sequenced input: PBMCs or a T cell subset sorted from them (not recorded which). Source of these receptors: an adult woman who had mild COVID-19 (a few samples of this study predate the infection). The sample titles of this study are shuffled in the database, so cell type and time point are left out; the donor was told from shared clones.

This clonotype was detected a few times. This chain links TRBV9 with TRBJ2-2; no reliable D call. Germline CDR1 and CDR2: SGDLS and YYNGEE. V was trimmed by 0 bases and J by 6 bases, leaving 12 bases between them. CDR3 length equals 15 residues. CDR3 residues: CASSVAGEVAGELFF. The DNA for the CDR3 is TGTGCCAGCAGCGTAGCGGGCGAGGTGGCCGGGGAGCTGTTTTTT.

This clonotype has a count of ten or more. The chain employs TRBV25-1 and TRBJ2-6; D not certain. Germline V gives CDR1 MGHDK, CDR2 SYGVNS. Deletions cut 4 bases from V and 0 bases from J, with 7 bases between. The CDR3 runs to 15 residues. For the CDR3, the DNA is TGTGCCAGCAGTGTCGGCGACTCTGGGGCCAACGTCCTGACTTTC. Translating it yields CASSVGDSGANVLTF.

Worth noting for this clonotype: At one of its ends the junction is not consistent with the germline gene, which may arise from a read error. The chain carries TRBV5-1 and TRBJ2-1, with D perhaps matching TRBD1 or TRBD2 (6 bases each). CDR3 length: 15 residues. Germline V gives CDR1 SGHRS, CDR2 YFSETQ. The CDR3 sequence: CASSLGGGSYDEQFF. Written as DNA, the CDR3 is TGCGCCAGCAGCTTGGGAGGGGGGAGCTACGATGAGCAGTTCTTC.

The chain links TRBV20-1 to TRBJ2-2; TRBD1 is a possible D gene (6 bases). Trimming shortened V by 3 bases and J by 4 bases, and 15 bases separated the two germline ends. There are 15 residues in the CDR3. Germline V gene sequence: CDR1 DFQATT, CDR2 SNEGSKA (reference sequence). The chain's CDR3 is CSASLQGAGTGELFF. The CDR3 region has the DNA TGCAGTGCTAGCCTACAGGGTGCGGGCACCGGGGAGCTGTTTTTT.

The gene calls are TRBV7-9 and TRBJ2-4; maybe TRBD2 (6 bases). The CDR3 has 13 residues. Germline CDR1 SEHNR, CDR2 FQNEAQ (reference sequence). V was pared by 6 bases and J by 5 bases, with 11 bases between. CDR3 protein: CASRAGTQNIQYF. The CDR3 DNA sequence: TGTGCCAGCAGGGCCGGGACTCAAAACATTCAGTACTTC.

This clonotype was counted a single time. CDR3 sequence reads: CASSYSMVNTEAFF. CDR3 nucleotide sequence: TGTGCCAGCAGTTACTCGATGGTAAACACTGAAGCTTTCTTT. This chain joins TRBV6-6 and TRBJ1-1; the D is unclear. CDR3 length equals 14 residues. Per germline, CDR1 MNHNY and CDR2 SVGAGI (reference sequence). V was clipped by 0 bases and J by 2 bases, with 7 bases between them.

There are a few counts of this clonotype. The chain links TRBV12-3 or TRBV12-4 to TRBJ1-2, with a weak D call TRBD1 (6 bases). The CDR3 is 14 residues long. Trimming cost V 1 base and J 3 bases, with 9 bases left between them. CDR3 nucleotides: TGTGCCAGCAGTTTAGGACAGGCGGACTATGGCTACACCTTC. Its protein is CASSLGQADYGYTF.

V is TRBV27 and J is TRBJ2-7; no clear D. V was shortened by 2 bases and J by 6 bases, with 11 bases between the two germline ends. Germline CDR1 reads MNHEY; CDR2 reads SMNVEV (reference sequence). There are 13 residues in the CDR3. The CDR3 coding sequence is TGTGCCAGCAGTTTAGAAATATTGGGCGAGCAGTACTTC. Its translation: CASSLEILGEQYF.

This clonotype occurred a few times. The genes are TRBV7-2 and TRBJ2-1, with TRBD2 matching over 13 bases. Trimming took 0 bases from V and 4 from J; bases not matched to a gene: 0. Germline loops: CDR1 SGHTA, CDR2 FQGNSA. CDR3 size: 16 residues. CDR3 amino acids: CASSLAGLAGYNEQFF. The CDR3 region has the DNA TGTGCCAGCAGCTTAGCGGGACTAGCGGGGTACAATGAGCAGTTCTTC.